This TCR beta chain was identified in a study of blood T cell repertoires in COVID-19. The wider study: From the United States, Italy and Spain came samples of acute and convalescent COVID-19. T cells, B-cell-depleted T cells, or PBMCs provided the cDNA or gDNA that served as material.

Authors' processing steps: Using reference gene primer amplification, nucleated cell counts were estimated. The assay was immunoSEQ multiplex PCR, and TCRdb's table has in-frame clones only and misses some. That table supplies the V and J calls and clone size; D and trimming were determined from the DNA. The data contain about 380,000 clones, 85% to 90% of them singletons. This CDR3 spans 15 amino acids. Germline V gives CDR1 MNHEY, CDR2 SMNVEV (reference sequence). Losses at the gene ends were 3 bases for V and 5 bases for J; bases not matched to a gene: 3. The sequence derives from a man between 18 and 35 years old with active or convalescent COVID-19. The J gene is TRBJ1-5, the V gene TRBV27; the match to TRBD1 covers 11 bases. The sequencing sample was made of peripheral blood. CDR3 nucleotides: TGTGCCAGCAGTTTGGGGACAGGGGGGGATCAGCCCCAGCATTTT. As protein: CASSLGTGGDQPQHF.